This T cell receptor (beta chain) emerged from a study of T cell responses to AZD1222 COVID-19 vaccine. After removal of 5 bases from V and 4 bases from J, the junction contained 4 bases not matched to a gene. This CDR3 is 14 amino acids long. The germline V gene has CDR1 SGHTS and CDR2 YDEGEE. Sequenced by immunoSEQ multiplex PCR; TCRdb stores in-frame clones only, minus some. Among roughly 80,000 clones, about nine tenths were seen once, and the ten largest hold less than 5.5%. Whole-study results and caveats: Mostly white British, mostly female donors; authors suggested clonal diversity may be underestimated. Spike was spanned by vaccine-associated CD4 TCRs, which were dominant at 160-218 and 743-854.

Note on this clone: The antigen is undetermined.

The sample here was peripheral blood, taken 28 days after the second AZD1222 dose. The chain recombines TRBV5-8 with TRBJ1-2, with 11 positions matching TRBD1. The sequence came from an adult who received the AZD1222 COVID-19 vaccine. CDR3 sequence (DNA): TGTGCCAGCAGAAGGGACAGGGGGATCTATGGCTACACCTTC. This codes for CASRRDRGIYGYTF.